One sample yielded the 21 T cell receptor beta chains listed below, sequenced in a study of blood T cell repertoires in COVID-19. Method: immunoSEQ multiplex PCR; TCRdb's copy keeps in-frame clones and lacks some. In the table there are fewer than 250,000 clones, less than 85% of which are singletons. Material for sequencing was PBMCs or T cells enriched from blood (not recorded which). The receptors were sampled from a man aged 55 to 70 who had recovered from COVID-19.

This sequence joins TRBV5-5 and TRBJ2-1, with 7 bases identical to TRBD1. Trimming took 2 bases from V and 6 from J; bases not matched to a gene: 5. Germline loops: CDR1 SGHKS, CDR2 YYEKEE (reference sequence). This CDR3 spans 14 amino acids. This chain's CDR3 is CASSFRGGLNEQFF. DNA of the CDR3: TGTGCCAGCAGCTTTCGAGGGGGCCTCAATGAGCAGTTCTTC.

V and J are TRBV27 and TRBJ1-2; tentatively, D is TRBD1 (6 bases). Trimming shortened V by 3 bases and J by 6 bases, and 11 bases separated the two germline ends. CDR1 is MNHEY, CDR2 SMNVEV, per germline (reference sequence). The CDR3 has 13 amino acids. CDR3 nucleotides: TGTGCCAGCAGTTTTTCACAGGGTCATGGCTACACCTTC. Amino acids: CASSFSQGHGYTF.

The chain couples TRBV5-1 to TRBJ2-5; 11 nucleotides agree with TRBD2. The ends lost 4 bases at V and 4 bases at J; junction bases unmatched: 6. The germline CDR1 and CDR2 sequences are SGHRS and YFSETQ. The CDR3 covers 15 residues. CDR3 loop: CASSQGTSGGETQYF. CDR3 nucleotides: TGCGCCAGCAGCCAAGGGACTAGCGGTGGAGAGACCCAGTACTTC.

The chain is built from TRBV15 and TRBJ2-5; no clear D. Trimming removed 0 bases from V and 4 bases from J, with 12 bases in between. The CDR3 consists of 15 residues. Germline V gives CDR1 LNHNV, CDR2 YYDKDF (reference sequence). CDR3 nucleotide sequence: TGTGCCACCAGCAGAGATCTGCTAGGTCTAGAGACCCAGTACTTC. Protein: CATSRDLLGLETQYF.

This clone was seen only a few times. The chain has TRBV1 and TRBJ2-7; the table calls TRBD1, which could not be checked here. TRBV1 is classified as a pseudogene. The CDR3 contains 16 residues. CDR3 DNA sequence: TGCACCAGCAGCCAAGGTTCCGGGACAGGAACCTACGAGCAGTACTTC. Protein sequence: CTSSQGSGTGTYEQYF.

The chain couples TRBV19 to TRBJ2-7, with D possibly being TRBD1 (7 bases). CDR3 size: 14 residues. Germline V lookup: CDR1 LNHDA, CDR2 SQIVND (reference sequence). The V gene lost 2 bases and the J gene lost 4 bases, with 12 bases spanning the gap. The CDR3 region has the DNA TGTGCCAGTAGTATAAGGCAGGGGGGTTACGAGCAGTACTTC. This translates into CASSIRQGGYEQYF.

This chain connects TRBV3-1 (or the pseudogene TRBV3-2) to TRBJ1-1; D is possibly TRBD1 (6 bases). Germline assignment: CDR1 LGHDT and CDR2 YNNKEL (reference sequence). V was cut by 3 bases and J by 1 base, with 12 bases left in between. This CDR3 contains 15 residues. The CDR3 loop reads CASSQLAQGNTEAFF. In DNA form, the CDR3 reads TGTGCCAGCAGCCAGTTGGCACAGGGGAACACTGAAGCTTTCTTT.

V is TRBV27 and J is TRBJ1-2; TRBD1 might be the D (6 bases). Germline CDR1 and CDR2: MNHEY and SMNVEV (reference sequence). V lost 5 bases, J lost 4 bases, and 14 bases lay in between. The CDR3 extends over 14 amino acids. The chain's CDR3 is CASSPPGAIYGYTF. The CDR3 DNA reads TGTGCCAGCAGTCCCCCAGGGGCGATCTATGGCTACACCTTC.

The gene calls are TRBV5-5 and TRBJ1-6; D gene unclear. The CDR3 sequence is 15 residues long. The germline V and J ends were trimmed by 1 base and 3 bases, with 8 bases remaining between them. Germline V CDR1 and CDR2: SGHKS, YYEKEE (reference sequence). As DNA, the CDR3 is TGTGCCAGCAGCTTGATGCCAGACTATAATTCACCCCTCCACTTT. Amino acids: CASSLMPDYNSPLHF.

The gene calls are TRBV15 and TRBJ2-2; 8 bases map to TRBD2. The germline gives CDR1 LNHNV, CDR2 YYDKDF (reference sequence). CDR3 length: 16 residues. V trimming: 2 bases; J trimming: 2 bases; junction bases outside the gene matches: 4. CDR3 DNA sequence: TGTGCCACCAGCAGATTGCGGGGGGCTAACACCGGGGAGCTGTTTTTT. Translated: CATSRLRGANTGELFF.

This chain connects TRBV11-3 to TRBJ1-1; 7 bases agree with TRBD1. The V gene's germline CDR1 is SGHNT and CDR2 YENEEA. V lost 8 bases, J lost 4 bases, and 7 bases stayed unmatched. This CDR3 region has 13 residues. The CDR3: CASGQDAATEAFF. The CDR3 DNA reads TGTGCCAGCGGACAGGACGCCGCCACTGAAGCTTTCTTT.

V usage is TRBV24-1 and J usage is TRBJ2-5; D possibly corresponds to TRBD1 (5 bases). The CDR3 extends over 14 amino acids. Germline V gene lookup returns CDR1 KGHDR and CDR2 SFDVKD. V was trimmed by 3 bases and J by 4 bases, leaving 11 bases between them. Written as DNA, the CDR3 is TGTGCCACCAGTGATGTCTCAGGGTTAGAGACCCAGTACTTC. Residues: CATSDVSGLETQYF.

The chain couples TRBV18 to TRBJ2-2, with TRBD1 matching over 10 bases. CDR3 length equals 16 residues. Trimming at V came to 3 bases and at J to 5 bases, leaving 6 bases not matched to a gene. Looked up from germline, CDR1 is KGHSH and CDR2 is LQKENI. CDR3 bases: TGTGCCAGCTCACCGACGGGACAGGGGTATACCGGGGAGCTGTTTTTT. It encodes CASSPTGQGYTGELFF.

This chain joins TRBV5-1 and TRBJ2-5, with a tentative D call TRBD2 (5 bases). This CDR3 is 15 amino acids long. Germline CDR1 reads SGHRS; CDR2 reads YFSETQ. V dropped 0 bases and J dropped 0 bases, with 9 bases sitting between them. This chain's CDR3 is CASSLGTGYQETQYF. The DNA of the CDR3 is TGCGCCAGCAGCTTGGGGACGGGGTACCAAGAGACCCAGTACTTC.

The V call is TRBV5-8, the J call TRBJ1-5, with 7 bases lining up with TRBD1. Looked up from germline, CDR1 is SGHTS and CDR2 is YDEGEE. With V trimmed by 4 bases and J by 9 bases, 7 bases remained unmatched. This CDR3 has 13 residues. The CDR3 region has the DNA TGTGCCAGCAGCAGACAGGGTTATCGGCCCCAGCATTTT. It yields the protein CASSRQGYRPQHF.

V usage is TRBV6-1 and J usage is TRBJ2-7; 9 bases align to TRBD1. The germline CDR1 and CDR2 sequences are MNHNS and SASEGT. The CDR3 runs to 16 residues. Trimming cost V 4 bases and J 3 bases; bases outside gene matches: 10. CDR3 region: CASSVTGTGRLYEQYF. In DNA, the CDR3 is TGTGCCAGCAGTGTAACTGGGACAGGGCGACTCTACGAGCAGTACTTC.

The gene calls are TRBV11-1 and TRBJ1-1; no clear D. From germline, CDR1 is SGHAT and CDR2 FQDESV (reference sequence). V lost 3 bases, J lost 3 bases, and 11 bases lay in between. The CDR3 has 14 amino acids. The CDR3 here is CASSLGRFDTEAFF. The CDR3 DNA reads TGTGCCAGCAGCTTGGGGAGGTTTGACACTGAAGCTTTCTTT.

The chain joins TRBV6-1 to TRBJ2-7, with D perhaps matching TRBD2 (5 bases). V lost 1 base and J lost 5, with 15 bases in between. Germline V gene sequence: CDR1 MNHNS, CDR2 SASEGT. This CDR3 comprises 15 residues. The CDR3 nucleotides read TGTGCCAGCAGTGAAGTGTCCTTAGGAGGCCACGAGCAGTACTTC. Translating it yields CASSEVSLGGHEQYF.

J is TRBJ1-4 and V is TRBV5-1; D gene uncertain. Trimming pared 4 bases from V and 4 bases from J, leaving 8 bases between. This CDR3 contains 13 residues. Looked up from germline, CDR1 is SGHRS and CDR2 is YFSETQ. This CDR3 is CASSREGNEKLFF. The CDR3 DNA reads TGCGCCAGCAGCCGGGAAGGTAATGAAAAACTGTTTTTT.

Note on this clone: At one end the junction does not follow the germline gene, possibly because of a read error. The same CDR3 can be traced to other DNA sequences in this sample. V is TRBV7-7 and J is TRBJ2-5; perhaps TRBD1 as D (6 bases). The CDR3 is 15 amino acids. Germline V gene sequence: CDR1 SSHAT, CDR2 FNYEAQ (reference sequence). CDR3 DNA sequence: TGTGCTAGCAGTTCGAGTAGGGGGTACCAAGAGACCCAGTACTTC. Translated, it gives CASSSSRGYQETQYF. Complete variable domain (other parts from reference TRBV7-7 and TRBJ2-5): GAGVSQSPRYKVTKRGQDVTLRCDPISSHATLYWYQQALGQGPEFLTYFNYEAQPDKSGLPSDRFSAERPEGSISTLTIQRTEQRDSAMYRCASSSSRGYQETQYFGPGTRLLVL.

V gene TRBV7-2 combines with J gene TRBJ1-1; 10 bases align to TRBD1. The CDR3 contains 16 residues. J lost 0 bases, V lost 5 bases, and 6 bases had no gene match. Germline V CDR1 and CDR2: SGHTA, FQGNSA. CDR3 in DNA: TGTGCCAGCAGCCAACGGACAGGGGGGATGAACACTGAAGCTTTCTTT. Protein sequence: CASSQRTGGMNTEAFF.